This TCR beta chain was profiled in a study of blood T cell repertoires in COVID-19. Study as a whole: The United States, Italy and Spain supplied acute and convalescent COVID-19 samples. The cDNA or gDNA used as material had been derived from T cells, B-cell-depleted T cells, or PBMCs.

Study processing details: Reference gene primer amplification gave estimated nucleated cell counts. Profiled with immunoSEQ multiplex PCR; TCRdb holds only in-frame clones, not every one. The DNA was the basis for D and trimming; V, J and clone size are from that table. The sample includes around 150,000 clones, approximately 80% seen only once; the top ten take roughly 9.2%. CDR3 length: 17 residues. The germline V gene has CDR1 MNHEY and CDR2 SVGEGT. In regard to this clone: A read error may produce the germline difference seen at one junction end.

The origin of this receptor is a woman older than 75 with active or convalescent COVID-19. The chain employs TRBV6-2 or TRBV6-3 and TRBJ1-1, with D unresolved. The sequenced sample was peripheral blood. The CDR3 DNA sequence: TGTGCCAGCAGTAACTCCCTGAAAAAGACATCTTTCACTGAAGCTTTCTTT. Translated, it gives CASSNSLKKTSFTEAFF.